This is a list of T cell receptor beta chains from one sample in a study of PD-1 blockade in mismatch repair-deficient tumors. Assay used: immunoSEQ multiplex PCR; TCRdb lists only in-frame clones, some missing. The table includes 77,000 or so clones, approximately 81% detected once. Specimen: peripheral blood, collected 44 weeks after starting pembrolizumab. These receptors all come from an adult with mismatch repair-deficient cancer. CDR3s include the opening cysteine and the closing phenylalanine or tryptophan. D genes are given only for firm matches. Not all rows give a size; the values are once, few, many and, for expanded clones, a class.

clone_size: few
d_call: -
v_call: TRBV5-5
j_call: TRBJ1-2
cdr3_nt: TGTGCCAGCAGCCCAGAGGGTCAGTACTATGGCTACACCTTC
cdr3_aa: CASSPEGQYYGYTF

clone_size: once
d_call: TRBD2
v_call: TRBV6-5
j_call: TRBJ2-1
cdr3_nt: TGTGCCAGCAGTTACGGGGCTAGCGGGAGGGAGCAGTTCTTC
cdr3_aa: CASSYGASGREQFF

clone_size: -
d_call: TRBD1
v_call: TRBV19
j_call: TRBJ1-2
cdr3_nt: TGTGCCAGTAGTATTTCTGCAGGGGGTTTTGACTACACCTTC
cdr3_aa: CASSISAGGFDYTF

clone_size: -
d_call: -
v_call: TRBV19
j_call: TRBJ2-7
cdr3_nt: TGTGCCAGTAGCCAGCGGGGACACAGCTCAGTTCCCTACGAGCAGTACTTC
cdr3_aa: CASSQRGHSSVPYEQYF

clone_size: few
d_call: -
v_call: TRBV7-8
j_call: TRBJ2-7
cdr3_nt: TGTGCCAGCAGCTTAAGGTTGGGCGGTTCTTACGAGCAGTACTTC
cdr3_aa: CASSLRLGGSYEQYF

clone_size: -
d_call: TRBD2
v_call: TRBV7-6
j_call: TRBJ2-7
cdr3_nt: TGTGCCAGCAGCCCATCTAGCGGGGAAGGTCGGGAGCAGTACTTC
cdr3_aa: CASSPSSGEGREQYF

clone_size: -
d_call: TRBD2
v_call: TRBV9
j_call: TRBJ2-1
cdr3_nt: TGTGCCAGCAGCGTTTCCGGACTAGCGGGAACCAATGAGCAGTTCTTC
cdr3_aa: CASSVSGLAGTNEQFF

clone_size: -
d_call: -
v_call: TRBV7-9
j_call: TRBJ2-3
cdr3_nt: TGTGCCAGCAGCTCACAAGCAGATACGCAGTATTTT
cdr3_aa: CASSSQADTQYF

clone_size: -
d_call: TRBD2
v_call: TRBV5-1
j_call: TRBJ2-5
cdr3_nt: TGCGCCAGCAGCTTACGAGCGGGAATCGGGACCCAGTACTTC
cdr3_aa: CASSLRAGIGTQYF

clone_size: once
d_call: -
v_call: TRBV7-9
j_call: TRBJ2-5
cdr3_nt: TGTGCCAGCAGCTTAGTAGGACCGAACCCGTACCAAGAGACCCAGTACTTC
cdr3_aa: CASSLVGPNPYQETQYF

clone_size: -
d_call: -
v_call: TRBV5-1
j_call: TRBJ1-3
cdr3_nt: TGCGCCAGCAGCTTGGATCTGAACTCTGGAAACACCATATATTTT
cdr3_aa: CASSLDLNSGNTIYF

clone_size: -
d_call: TRBD2
v_call: TRBV11-3
j_call: TRBJ2-7
cdr3_nt: TGTGCCAGCAGCGGGCGGGGGGCAGGGCTTCGCTCCGAGCAGTACTTC
cdr3_aa: CASSGRGAGLRSEQYF

clone_size: few
d_call: -
v_call: TRBV10-3
j_call: TRBJ1-2
cdr3_nt: TGTGCCATCAGTGATATTGGGGTCGGGGATGGCTACACCTTC
cdr3_aa: CAISDIGVGDGYTF

clone_size: -
d_call: -
v_call: TRBV5-1
j_call: TRBJ1-5
cdr3_nt: TGCGCCAGCAGCTTGGGACAGGAACCAAATCAGCCCCAGCATTTT
cdr3_aa: CASSLGQEPNQPQHF

clone_size: -
d_call: -
v_call: TRBV12-5
j_call: TRBJ2-7
cdr3_nt: TGTGCTAGTGGTTTGGTCCTGGGTTTAGAGCAGTACTTC
cdr3_aa: CASGLVLGLEQYF

clone_size: -
d_call: -
v_call: TRBV13
j_call: TRBJ2-1
cdr3_nt: TGTGCCAGCAGCTTAGGGGCGGGATTGATGTACAATGAGCAGTTCTTC
cdr3_aa: CASSLGAGLMYNEQFF

clone_size: -
d_call: -
v_call: TRBV7-9
j_call: TRBJ1-2
cdr3_nt: TGTGCCAGCAGCTTAGAGGCGAGCAACCCCTACTATGGCTACACCTTC
cdr3_aa: CASSLEASNPYYGYTF

clone_size: -
d_call: -
v_call: TRBV12-5
j_call: TRBJ1-2
cdr3_nt: TGTGCTAGTGCCCGGGACATCTATGGCTACACCTTC
cdr3_aa: CASARDIYGYTF

clone_size: once
d_call: -
v_call: TRBV21-1
j_call: TRBJ2-2
cdr3_nt: TGTGCCAGCAGCAAAGACGGGGGGGACAGCTCATATCCCACCGGGGAGCTGTTTTTT
cdr3_aa: CASSKDGGDSSYPTGELFF

clone_size: -
d_call: -
v_call: TRBV2
j_call: TRBJ1-2
cdr3_nt: TGTGCCAGCAGTGAAGCTCCGGGTCGCGGCTACACCTTC
cdr3_aa: CASSEAPGRGYTF

clone_size: -
d_call: -
v_call: TRBV11-2
j_call: TRBJ1-1
cdr3_nt: TGTGCCAGCACCCCCCTAGGGAGGAACACTGAAGCTTTCTTT
cdr3_aa: CASTPLGRNTEAFF

clone_size: -
d_call: -
v_call: TRBV9
j_call: TRBJ2-3
cdr3_nt: TGTGCCAGCAGCGGGGGGGTTCTTAGCACAGATACGCAGTATTTT
cdr3_aa: CASSGGVLSTDTQYF

clone_size: -
d_call: -
v_call: TRBV5-1
j_call: TRBJ1-2
cdr3_nt: TGCGCCAGCAGCTTGGACTGGTTCATCACTGGCTACACCTTC
cdr3_aa: CASSLDWFITGYTF

clone_size: -
d_call: TRBD1
v_call: TRBV7-2
j_call: TRBJ2-2
cdr3_nt: TGTGCCAGCAGCCGACGGACAGGGGAAGGAACCGGGGAGCTGTTTTTT
cdr3_aa: CASSRRTGEGTGELFF

clone_size: -
d_call: TRBD1
v_call: TRBV5-4
j_call: TRBJ2-7
cdr3_nt: TGTGCCAGCAGCGGCACCGGGACAGCCTTCGTCGAGCAGTACTTC
cdr3_aa: CASSGTGTAFVEQYF

clone_size: -
d_call: -
v_call: TRBV4-2
j_call: TRBJ1-1
cdr3_nt: TGTGCCAGCAGCCAAGTAACGGATAACACTGAAGCTTTCTTT
cdr3_aa: CASSQVTDNTEAFF

clone_size: -
d_call: TRBD1
v_call: TRBV11-2
j_call: TRBJ2-1
cdr3_nt: TGTGCCAGCGGCCTGGGACAGGGGTTTTTATACAATGAGCAGTTCTTC
cdr3_aa: CASGLGQGFLYNEQFF

clone_size: -
d_call: -
v_call: TRBV10-3
j_call: TRBJ2-7
cdr3_nt: TGTGCCATCAGACAACAGGGGGGGACCTACGAGCAGTACTTC
cdr3_aa: CAIRQQGGTYEQYF

clone_size: -
d_call: -
v_call: TRBV12-2
j_call: TRBJ1-5
cdr3_nt: TGTGCAAGTCACTATAGAAGGTGCGGAAATATAGGCAATCAGCCCCAGCATTTT
cdr3_aa: CASHYRRCGNIGNQPQHF

clone_size: few
d_call: -
v_call: TRBV7-2
j_call: TRBJ2-7
cdr3_nt: TGTGCCAGCAGCCCCTCCCTAGGGACCTACGAGCAGTACTTC
cdr3_aa: CASSPSLGTYEQYF

clone_size: few
d_call: TRBD1
v_call: TRBV4-1
j_call: TRBJ2-3
cdr3_nt: TGCGCCAGCAGCCAAGCCGGACAGGTCACAGATACGCAGTATTTT
cdr3_aa: CASSQAGQVTDTQYF

clone_size: -
d_call: -
v_call: TRBV11-2
j_call: TRBJ2-2
cdr3_nt: TGTGCCAGCAGGATCGTGGGGGAGACCGGGGAGCTGTTTTTT
cdr3_aa: CASRIVGETGELFF

clone_size: few
d_call: -
v_call: TRBV4-2
j_call: TRBJ1-1
cdr3_nt: TGTGCCAGCAGCCCCAAGGGCCTGGTGGCCACTGAAGCTTTCTTT
cdr3_aa: CASSPKGLVATEAFF

clone_size: -
d_call: TRBD2
v_call: TRBV25-1
j_call: TRBJ2-1
cdr3_nt: TGTGCCAGCAGTGAACGCGGGAGCACTTACAATGAGCAGTTCTTC
cdr3_aa: CASSERGSTYNEQFF

clone_size: -
d_call: -
v_call: TRBV9
j_call: TRBJ1-2
cdr3_nt: TGTGCCAGCAGCGTAGAAAGTCAGCTGGAAGGCTACACCTTC
cdr3_aa: CASSVESQLEGYTF

clone_size: -
d_call: -
v_call: TRBV7-6
j_call: TRBJ2-7
cdr3_nt: TGTGCCAGCAGCGCTACGACAGGAACATCGGGCGAGCAGTACTTC
cdr3_aa: CASSATTGTSGEQYF

clone_size: -
d_call: TRBD2
v_call: TRBV27
j_call: TRBJ2-3
cdr3_nt: TGTGCCAGCAGTTTAATGTCTAGCGGGAGGGTTGATACGCAGTATTTT
cdr3_aa: CASSLMSSGRVDTQYF

clone_size: -
d_call: -
v_call: TRBV20-1
j_call: TRBJ2-3
cdr3_nt: TGCAGTGCTACGAGCGCAGATACGCAGTATTTT
cdr3_aa: CSATSADTQYF

clone_size: many
d_call: -
v_call: TRBV11-1
j_call: TRBJ2-2
cdr3_nt: TGTGCCAGCAGCTTAGCGGGGAACACCGGGGAGCTGTTTTTT
cdr3_aa: CASSLAGNTGELFF

clone_size: -
d_call: -
v_call: TRBV6-5
j_call: TRBJ2-7
cdr3_nt: TGTGCCAGCGGGGCAGGCCACGAGCAGTACTTC
cdr3_aa: CASGAGHEQYF

clone_size: -
d_call: TRBD2
v_call: TRBV9
j_call: TRBJ2-3
cdr3_nt: TGTGCCAGCAGCGGTAGCGGGAGTGGTGATACGCAGTATTTT
cdr3_aa: CASSGSGSGDTQYF

clone_size: -
d_call: -
v_call: TRBV7-9
j_call: TRBJ1-2
cdr3_nt: TGTGCCAGCAGCTTAGGCAGTGGGGTTGATGGCTACACCTTC
cdr3_aa: CASSLGSGVDGYTF

clone_size: -
d_call: -
v_call: TRBV29-1
j_call: TRBJ2-7
cdr3_nt: TGCAGCGTTGAAGATCGAGGTGACTCCTACGAGCAGTACTTC
cdr3_aa: CSVEDRGDSYEQYF

clone_size: -
d_call: TRBD2
v_call: TRBV18
j_call: TRBJ2-7
cdr3_nt: TGTGCCAGCTCACCTGGGGGGGTCCACGAGCAGTACTTC
cdr3_aa: CASSPGGVHEQYF

clone_size: -
d_call: -
v_call: TRBV11-3
j_call: TRBJ2-5
cdr3_nt: TGTGCCAGCAGCCATGGGCCACAGGGAGACCAAGAGACCCAGTACTTC
cdr3_aa: CASSHGPQGDQETQYF

clone_size: -
d_call: TRBD1
v_call: TRBV9
j_call: TRBJ1-2
cdr3_nt: TGTGCCAGCGCTAGGGGGCGCTCAGACCTCTATGGCTACACCTTC
cdr3_aa: CASARGRSDLYGYTF

clone_size: once
d_call: -
v_call: TRBV19
j_call: TRBJ2-2
cdr3_nt: TGTGCCAGTAGTATCGGAGGGAGGGGGACCGGGGAGCTGTTTTTT
cdr3_aa: CASSIGGRGTGELFF

clone_size: -
d_call: -
v_call: TRBV18
j_call: TRBJ2-2
cdr3_nt: TGTGCCAGCTCACCTCAGGGCAGGCCCGGGGAGCTGTTTTTT
cdr3_aa: CASSPQGRPGELFF